Reported below is one TCR beta chain. Antigen: not known. This specimen belongs to a study of cytomegalovirus exposure and HLA in healthy donors. Germline CDR1 reads LNHNV; CDR2 reads YYDKDF (reference sequence). CDR3 length equals 13 residues. V gave up 5 bases and J gave up 3 bases, with 9 bases separating them. Study-wide results and limits: Using a false discovery rate of 0.05, a later analysis showed that 16,000 or so TCR beta sequences were associated with HLA alleles. Equally common other TCR beta chains were less clonally expanded than HLA-associated ones, a later analysis found.

The PCR made use of 60 Vbeta and 13 Jbeta primers. Assay: immunoSEQ multiplex PCR; the TCRdb copy retains only in-frame clones and omits some. The table lists about 88,000 clones, about four fifths of them singletons. The source material was PBMCs. The clonotype comes from a woman in her forties in good health and CMV-seronegative. The chain has TRBV15 and TRBJ2-3; the D gene is possibly TRBD1 (5 bases). CDR3 amino acids: CATSLGRTDTQYF. Here the CDR3 DNA reads TGTGCCACCAGCTTGGGGCGGACAGATACGCAGTATTTT.